This T cell receptor (beta chain) was documented in a study of tumor-infiltrating lymphocytes in glioblastoma multiforme. General observations from the study: The TCR and somatic mutation analysis included just one glioblastoma patient.

This clonotype was counted ten times or more. Antigen specificity is unknown. The CDR3 totals 15 residues. V lost 7 bases, J lost 0 bases, and 13 bases lay in between. Germline-derived CDR1 and CDR2 are SNHLY and FYNNEI. Three nested ARM-PCR rounds with V-beta and C-beta primers built TCRB libraries. TCRdb reprocessed the multiplex PCR reads via MiXCR and lists one record per CDR3 protein. The table includes some 8,000 distinct CDR3 sequences, 65% to 80% detected once. This chain uses TRBV2 with TRBJ1-5; maybe TRBD1 (6 bases). The specimen was brain tumor tissue. The origin of this receptor is a male donor with glioblastoma. The CDR3 DNA follows: TGTGCCAGCACAGGACAGTCGTATAGCAATCAGCCCCAGCATTTT. Translated: CASTGQSYSNQPQHF.